The 15 T cell receptor beta chains in this list originate from one sample, sequenced in a study of cytomegalovirus exposure and HLA in healthy donors. PCR used 60 Vbeta primers and 13 Jbeta primers. Data came from immunoSEQ multiplex PCR; TCRdb stores just in-frame clones and leaves some out. This table holds 140,000 to 150,000 clones, around three quarters found once. Sequencing was performed on PBMCs. Every receptor here comes from a man in his forties in good health and CMV-seropositive.

V is TRBV6-6 and J is TRBJ2-7, with D hard to call. This CDR3 has 14 amino acids. V dropped 5 bases and J dropped 2 bases, with 13 bases sitting between them. Germline V CDR1 and CDR2: MNHNY, SVGAGI (reference sequence). CDR3 coding DNA: TGTGCCAGCAGTCTCGTCCCAGAAACCTACGAGCAGTACTTC. Translation gives CASSLVPETYEQYF.

The rearrangement joins TRBV4-2 to TRBJ1-2; 8 bases align to TRBD1. CDR1 LGHNA and CDR2 YNFKEQ come from the germline V gene. This CDR3 has 15 residues. The V segment lost 0 bases and the J segment 4 bases; nucleotides outside the gene matches: 4. The CDR3 loop is CASSQDPDRGYGYTF. The CDR3, as DNA: TGTGCCAGCAGCCAAGATCCCGACAGGGGCTATGGCTACACCTTC.

This chain joins TRBV15 and TRBJ2-3; 12 positions agree with TRBD2. After removal of 0 bases from V and 5 bases from J, the junction contained 3 bases not matched to a gene. CDR1 is LNHNV, CDR2 YYDKDF, per germline (reference sequence). The CDR3 covers 16 residues. CDR3: CATSRDRGLAGDTQYF. The CDR3 DNA follows: TGTGCCACCAGCAGAGATAGGGGACTAGCGGGAGATACGCAGTATTTT.

The V gene is TRBV1, the J gene TRBJ1-2; the listed D gene, TRBD1, was not tested against the DNA. TRBV1 is noted as a pseudogene. The CDR3 loop spans 16 amino acids. The CDR3 nucleotides read TGCACCAGCAGCCCAGACCGGGACAATACAAACTATGGCTACACCTTC. Translated, it gives CTSSPDRDNTNYGYTF.

This clone appeared a few times. V is TRBV11-2 and J is TRBJ2-7; 9 bases fit TRBD2. There are 16 residues in the CDR3. Germline assignment: CDR1 SGHAT and CDR2 FQNNGV. Losses at the gene ends were 2 bases for V and 5 bases for J; bases not matched to a gene: 10. CDR3 sequence: CASSLLAGGTFHEQYF. For the CDR3, the DNA is TGTGCCAGCAGCTTACTGGCGGGAGGGACTTTTCACGAGCAGTACTTC.

There are a few counts of this clone. The CDR3 region has the DNA TGTGCCAGCAGCCCAGGTGGGGGGGCGAACACTGAAGCTTTCTTT. It encodes CASSPGGGANTEAFF. V gene TRBV5-6 combines with J gene TRBJ1-1, with TRBD1 as a possible D gene (6 bases). The germline V and J ends were trimmed by 4 bases and 1 base, with 14 bases remaining between them. The germline V gene encodes CDR1 SGHDT and CDR2 YYEEEE. The CDR3 consists of 15 residues.

This chain links TRBV19 with TRBJ1-5; D is unresolved. V gave up 5 bases and J gave up 3 bases, with 8 bases separating them. The CDR3 length is 13 residues. CDR1 LNHDA and CDR2 SQIVND come from the germline V gene (reference sequence). The CDR3 region is CASSYSHNQPQHF. The CDR3 DNA is TGTGCCAGTAGTTACAGCCACAATCAGCCCCAGCATTTT.

The genes are TRBV4-1 and TRBJ1-1; 8 bases are shared with TRBD1. CDR3 length: 13 residues. The V segment lost 3 bases and the J segment 11 bases; nucleotides outside the gene matches: 8. Germline V gene lookup returns CDR1 MGHRA and CDR2 YSYEKL. CDR3 in amino acids: CASSQQGAWGAFF. The CDR3 region has the DNA TGCGCCAGCAGCCAGCAGGGGGCGTGGGGGGCTTTCTTT.

This rearrangement joins TRBV10-3 to TRBJ1-1, with 7 bases lining up with TRBD1. The V and J ends lost 5 bases and 2 bases, in that order; junction bases with no gene match: 8. Looked up from germline, CDR1 is ENHRY and CDR2 is SYGVKD. This CDR3 comprises 15 residues. As DNA, the CDR3 is TGTGCCATCAGTTTTAACAGGGGCTCAAACACTGAAGCTTTCTTT. It specifies CAISFNRGSNTEAFF.

The V and J genes are TRBV6-5 and TRBJ2-7, with TRBD1 identical over 9 bases. This CDR3 contains 15 residues. Losses at the gene ends were 5 bases for V and 5 bases for J; bases not matched to a gene: 10. The germline V gene has CDR1 MNHEY and CDR2 SVGAGI. The CDR3 DNA follows: TGTGCCAGCAGTAGGGGACAGGGCTGGTTCCACGAGCAGTACTTC. Amino acid sequence: CASSRGQGWFHEQYF.

This rearrangement joins TRBV28 to TRBJ2-7; the D gene is possibly TRBD1 (6 bases). In germline, CDR1 is MDHEN, CDR2 SYDVKM. Trimming took 2 bases from V and 0 from J, leaving 8 bases between them. The CDR3 runs 14 residues. CDR3 region: CASSLVGGSYEQYF. The CDR3 region has the DNA TGTGCCAGCAGTTTAGTAGGGGGCTCCTACGAGCAGTACTTC.

CDR3: CASSQSGGGGHQETQYF. The CDR3 nucleotides are TGCGCCAGCAGCCAGTCCGGGGGGGGAGGACACCAAGAGACCCAGTACTTC. The chain carries TRBV4-1 and TRBJ2-5; 8 bases are shared with TRBD2. This CDR3 spans 17 amino acids. Germline lookup yields CDR1 MGHRA and CDR2 YSYEKL. J gave up 0 bases and V 3 bases, and 9 bases lay outside the gene matches.

The CDR3 sequence: CASSQGTPLGNEQFF. The CDR3 DNA reads as TGTGCCAGCAGCCAGGGAACTCCGCTAGGCAATGAGCAGTTCTTC. This chain joins TRBV5-4 and TRBJ2-1; maybe TRBD1 (5 bases). The CDR3 is 15 residues long. The germline CDR1 and CDR2 sequences are SGHNT and YYREEE (reference sequence). V lost 4 bases to trimming and J lost 6 bases, with 17 bases between them.

This clone has just a few counts. This chain links TRBV29-1 with TRBJ1-1; no clear D. From germline, CDR1 is SQVTM and CDR2 ANQGSEA. CDR3 size: 12 residues. The V end was cut by 6 bases, the J end by 4 bases, with 12 bases between. This CDR3 reads CSVAETATEAFF. CDR3 coding DNA: TGCAGCGTGGCTGAAACCGCCACTGAAGCTTTCTTT.

The chain recombines TRBV5-6 with TRBJ2-7; D remains ambiguous. Germline lookup yields CDR1 SGHDT and CDR2 YYEEEE. Trimming shortened V by 4 bases and J by 3 bases, and 14 bases separated the two germline ends. The CDR3 consists of 14 residues. The CDR3 nucleotides read TGTGCCAGCAGCCGCGCTGATGGCGGCTACGAGCAGTACTTC. Protein: CASSRADGGYEQYF.